This is a list of T cell receptor beta chains from one sample in a study of blood T cell repertoires in COVID-19. Clones were sequenced by immunoSEQ multiplex PCR, and TCRdb holds only the in-frame ones, with some missing. The sample shows roughly 200,000 clones, around 85% of them seen only once. The sequenced sample was peripheral blood. The source of these receptors is a man in his fifties or sixties who had recovered from COVID-19. Both conserved end residues are part of each CDR3. Fields, in order: CDR3 protein, CDR3 DNA, J gene, clone size, V gene, D gene. A D gene is named only where the DNA matches it firmly. Only part of the rows carry a size: once, few, many, or a class if the clone is expanded.

cdr3_aa: CASSARTVHEQYF
cdr3_nt: TGTGCCAGTAGTGCCCGGACAGTCCACGAGCAGTACTTC
j_call: TRBJ2-7
clone_size: few
v_call: TRBV19
d_call: -

cdr3_aa: CASSLEAFGTDTQYF
cdr3_nt: TGTGCCAGCAGCCTTGAGGCGTTCGGCACAGATACGCAGTATTTT
j_call: TRBJ2-3
clone_size: -
v_call: TRBV4-2
d_call: -

cdr3_aa: CASSTGTGGSPLHF
cdr3_nt: TGTGCCAGCAGTACCGGGACAGGGGGCTCACCCCTCCACTTT
j_call: TRBJ1-6
clone_size: -
v_call: TRBV7-9
d_call: TRBD1

cdr3_aa: CATGGSFGYGYTF
cdr3_nt: TGTGCCACCGGGGGGTCCTTCGGCTATGGCTACACCTTC
j_call: TRBJ1-2
clone_size: -
v_call: TRBV28
d_call: -

cdr3_aa: CASSKTLRRGGEHEQFF
cdr3_nt: TGTGCCAGTAGTAAGACCCTGAGGCGGGGAGGAGAGCATGAGCAGTTCTTC
j_call: TRBJ2-1
clone_size: few
v_call: TRBV19
d_call: -

cdr3_aa: CASRPSPGTGGYYGYTF
cdr3_nt: TGTGCCAGCAGGCCGTCCCCCGGGACAGGGGGGTACTATGGCTACACCTTC
j_call: TRBJ1-2
clone_size: -
v_call: TRBV28
d_call: TRBD1

cdr3_aa: CASSDYPGQGVYEQYF
cdr3_nt: TGTGCCAGCAGCGATTATCCGGGACAGGGGGTTTACGAGCAGTACTTC
j_call: TRBJ2-7
clone_size: -
v_call: TRBV9
d_call: TRBD1

cdr3_aa: CASSRTFQGAGTF
cdr3_nt: TGTGCCAGCAGTCGCACCTTTCAGGGGGCCGGCACCTTC
j_call: TRBJ1-2
clone_size: few
v_call: TRBV2
d_call: TRBD1

cdr3_aa: CASSQGGLRGRIREDEQFF
cdr3_nt: TGCGCCAGCAGCCAAGGCGGACTCCGCGGGAGGATCAGGGAGGATGAGCAGTTCTTC
j_call: TRBJ2-1
clone_size: -
v_call: TRBV4-1
d_call: TRBD2

cdr3_aa: CASSQGGGTGNYEQYF
cdr3_nt: TGCGCCAGCAGCCAAGGAGGGGGTACAGGGAACTACGAGCAGTACTTC
j_call: TRBJ2-7
clone_size: -
v_call: TRBV4-3
d_call: -

cdr3_aa: CASSFQGGNTIYF
cdr3_nt: TGTGCCAGCAGTTTCCAGGGAGGAAACACCATATATTTT
j_call: TRBJ1-3
clone_size: -
v_call: TRBV28
d_call: -

cdr3_aa: CASSYPSSGSANTGELFF
cdr3_nt: TGTGCCAGCAGTTACCCCTCGAGCGGGAGCGCGAACACCGGGGAGCTGTTTTTT
j_call: TRBJ2-2
clone_size: few
v_call: TRBV6-2/TRBV6-3
d_call: TRBD2

cdr3_aa: CASSVGVTGEHEQFF
cdr3_nt: TGTGCCAGCAGCGTAGGGGTGACAGGGGAGCATGAGCAGTTCTTC
j_call: TRBJ2-1
clone_size: -
v_call: TRBV9
d_call: TRBD1

cdr3_aa: CASSKGQGVSYEQYF
cdr3_nt: TGTGCCAGCAGCAAGGGACAGGGGGTCTCCTACGAGCAGTACTTC
j_call: TRBJ2-7
clone_size: -
v_call: TRBV5-5
d_call: TRBD1

cdr3_aa: CASSIYTDTQYF
cdr3_nt: TGCGCCAGCAGCATATACACAGATACGCAGTATTTT
j_call: TRBJ2-3
clone_size: -
v_call: TRBV5-1
d_call: -

cdr3_aa: CAISEDRTSNQPQHF
cdr3_nt: TGTGCCATCAGTGAAGACAGGACTAGCAATCAGCCCCAGCATTTT
j_call: TRBJ1-5
clone_size: -
v_call: TRBV10-3
d_call: -

cdr3_aa: CASTIGGGLGTYEQYF
cdr3_nt: TGTGCCAGCACCATTGGCGGGGGACTAGGTACTTACGAGCAGTACTTC
j_call: TRBJ2-7
clone_size: -
v_call: TRBV2
d_call: TRBD2

cdr3_aa: CSASLLSSGNTIYF
cdr3_nt: TGCAGTGCTAGTCTATTGTCCTCTGGAAACACCATATATTTT
j_call: TRBJ1-3
clone_size: once
v_call: TRBV20-1
d_call: -

cdr3_aa: CASNQGLAKNIQYF
cdr3_nt: TGTGCCAGTAACCAGGGACTAGCCAAAAACATTCAGTACTTC
j_call: TRBJ2-4
clone_size: -
v_call: TRBV19
d_call: -

cdr3_aa: CASSSQGGPYEQYF
cdr3_nt: TGCGCCAGCAGCTCCCAGGGTGGACCCTACGAGCAGTACTTC
j_call: TRBJ2-7
clone_size: -
v_call: TRBV5-1
d_call: -

cdr3_aa: CASSLVVLNTQTGELFF
cdr3_nt: TGTGCCAGCAGCTTAGTTGTGTTAAACACCCAAACCGGGGAGCTGTTTTTT
j_call: TRBJ2-2
clone_size: -
v_call: TRBV7-9
d_call: -

cdr3_aa: CASSDVGADTGELFF
cdr3_nt: TGTGCCAGCAGTGATGTGGGGGCGGACACCGGGGAGCTGTTTTTT
j_call: TRBJ2-2
clone_size: -
v_call: TRBV25-1
d_call: -

cdr3_aa: CAWREAGVGYTF
cdr3_nt: TGTGCCTGGAGGGAAGCGGGGGTTGGCTACACCTTC
j_call: TRBJ1-2
clone_size: -
v_call: TRBV30
d_call: -

cdr3_aa: CSAADLIAYNEQFF
cdr3_nt: TGCAGCGCCGCGGATTTAATAGCCTACAATGAGCAGTTCTTC
j_call: TRBJ2-1
clone_size: -
v_call: TRBV29-1
d_call: -

cdr3_aa: CASRTGLAGLQYF
cdr3_nt: TGTGCCAGCAGGACGGGACTAGCGGGGCTGCAGTACTTC
j_call: TRBJ2-7
clone_size: -
v_call: TRBV12-3/TRBV12-4
d_call: TRBD2

cdr3_aa: CASSHGTGSIYF
cdr3_nt: TGTGCCAGCAGCCATGGGACAGGTTCCATATATTTT
j_call: TRBJ1-3
clone_size: -
v_call: TRBV3-1/TRBV3-2
d_call: TRBD1